This passage covers 12 T cell receptor beta chains from one sample sequenced in a study of post-analysis software for immune sequencing data. Whole-study findings and limits: Roughly five TRBV segments appeared more often in patients than in controls, and TRBV5-6, TRBV5-1 and TRBV20-1 were among these.

Libraries were made from TCR beta cDNA, and they carried unique molecular identifiers. TCRdb called the PCR reads again in MiXCR, with one record for every CDR3 protein. The table has more than 500,000 distinct CDR3 sequences, roughly 34% seen once. No antigen has been assigned to these receptors. Material: blood. These receptors originate from a girl aged 2-17 years with multiple sclerosis.

This clonotype has more than one count but fewer than ten. V and J are TRBV7-9 and TRBJ2-4; D possibly matches TRBD1 or TRBD2 (6 bases each). Germline CDR1 SEHNR, CDR2 FQNEAQ (reference sequence). This CDR3 is 19 amino acids long. Deletions cut 0 bases from V and 2 bases from J, with 20 bases between. The chain's CDR3 is CASSLAAPGAVWTKNIQYF. The CDR3 DNA sequence: TGTGCCAGCAGCTTAGCCGCGCCGGGGGCGGTATGGACCAAAAACATTCAGTACTTC.

The chain couples TRBV10-1 to TRBJ2-3; 8 bases align to TRBD2. The CDR3 is made up of 14 amino acids. In germline, CDR1 is WNHNN, CDR2 SYGVQD (reference sequence). Trimming removed 5 bases from V and 3 bases from J; junction bases left unmatched: 4. The CDR3 DNA is TGCGCCAGCAGTCGGGCTAGCGGGACAGATACGCAGTATTTT. As protein: CASSRASGTDTQYF.

The sample holds a few counts of this clonotype. This sequence joins TRBV12-3 or TRBV12-4 and TRBJ1-2; TRBD1 might be the D (6 bases). The CDR3 length is 15 residues. V was trimmed by 5 bases and J by 4 bases, leaving 17 bases between them. In nucleotides, the CDR3 is TGTGCCAGCAGTACTATCGGGACACCCTCCTATGGCTACACCTTC. This sequence encodes CASSTIGTPSYGYTF.

The J gene is TRBJ1-2, the V gene TRBV29-1, with D possibly TRBD1 on 5 matching bases. Germline values: CDR1 SQVTM, CDR2 ANQGSEA. Deletions cut 3 bases from V and 4 bases from J, with 12 bases between. The CDR3 sequence is 13 residues long. CDR3 DNA: TGCAGCGTTGAGACGGGGCCCAGCTATGGCTACACCTTC. This gives the protein CSVETGPSYGYTF.

This clonotype was seen more than once but under ten times. The genes are TRBV28 and TRBJ1-5; D remains ambiguous. Germline V lookup: CDR1 MDHEN, CDR2 SYDVKM. Trimming removed 5 bases from V and 6 bases from J, with 20 bases in between. The CDR3 loop spans 16 amino acids. The CDR3 DNA sequence: TGTGCCAGCAGTCTCTCGGGCCTAGGGAGACCTCAGCCCCAGCATTTT. Encoded protein: CASSLSGLGRPQPQHF. The complete variable domain, with remaining parts taken from reference TRBV28 and TRBJ1-5, reads DVKVTQSSRYLVKRTGEKVFLECVQDMDHENMFWYRQDPGLGLRLIYFSYDVKMKEKGDIPEGYSVSREKKERFSLILESASTNQTSMYLCASSLSGLGRPQPQHFGDGTRLSIL.

The sample holds a few counts of this clonotype. The genes are TRBV4-1 and TRBJ2-1, with 14 bases identical to TRBD2. Trimming cost V 4 bases and J 4 bases; bases outside gene matches: 6. Germline CDR1 and CDR2: MGHRA and YSYEKL. CDR3 length equals 17 residues. CDR3 sequence reads: CASSLHGLAGGYNEQFF. In DNA form, the CDR3 reads TGCGCCAGCAGCCTCCATGGACTAGCGGGGGGTTACAATGAGCAGTTCTTC.

V usage is TRBV9 and J usage is TRBJ1-2, with no clear D. V was shortened by 4 bases and J by 7 bases, with 26 bases between the two germline ends. The CDR3 runs 17 residues. Germline V gene sequence: CDR1 SGDLS, CDR2 YYNGEE. The CDR3 region is CASSPPQDGALGGGYTF. The CDR3 nucleotides read TGTGCCAGCAGCCCCCCCCAGGACGGCGCTCTCGGTGGTGGCTACACCTTC.

The chain recombines TRBV5-6 with TRBJ2-5, with D perhaps matching TRBD1 or TRBD2 (5 bases each). Trimming stripped 3 bases from V and 3 bases from J, with 12 bases between. In germline, CDR1 is SGHDT, CDR2 YYEEEE. The CDR3 consists of 14 residues. CDR3: CASSWGGSEETQYF. The CDR3 nucleotides are TGTGCCAGCAGCTGGGGCGGTAGCGAAGAGACCCAGTACTTC.

The chain employs TRBV7-9 and TRBJ1-1; TRBD1 might be the D (6 bases). This CDR3 spans 15 amino acids. Germline V gene data show CDR1 as SEHNR and CDR2 as FQNEAQ (reference sequence). Trimming pared 5 bases from V and 0 bases from J, leaving 13 bases between. The CDR3: CASSARDTLNTEAFF. As DNA, the CDR3 is TGTGCCAGCAGCGCCCGGGACACCCTGAACACTGAAGCTTTCTTT.

This clonotype is a singleton in its sample. The J gene is TRBJ2-7, the V gene TRBV25-1, with D perhaps matching TRBD1 (5 bases). CDR1 is MGHDK, CDR2 SYGVNS, per germline. The ends were cut back, 0 bases at V and 3 bases at J, with 9 bases in the middle. The length of the CDR3 is 14 residues. The CDR3 loop is CASSEYGRDYEQYF. The CDR3 DNA reads TGTGCCAGCAGTGAATACGGCAGGGACTACGAGCAGTACTTC.

This clonotype has more than one count but fewer than ten. V gene TRBV5-1 combines with J gene TRBJ2-7; 7 bases map to TRBD1. Unmatched junction bases numbered 4, after V lost 2 bases and J lost 2 bases. Germline V gene sequence: CDR1 SGHRS, CDR2 YFSETQ. The CDR3 sequence is 14 residues long. CDR3 bases: TGCGCCAGCAGCTTCCAGACAGGGCCCTACGAGCAGTACTTC. It is translated as CASSFQTGPYEQYF.

This sequence joins TRBV19 and TRBJ2-1; 10 nucleotides agree with TRBD1. From germline, CDR1 is LNHDA and CDR2 SQIVND (reference sequence). The junction had 6 bases not matched to a gene; V was cut back by 4 bases and J by 15 bases. This CDR3 has 12 residues. The CDR3 DNA reads TGTGCCAGTAGTACGGGACAGGGGAGGGCGTTCTTC. Encoded protein: CASSTGQGRAFF.